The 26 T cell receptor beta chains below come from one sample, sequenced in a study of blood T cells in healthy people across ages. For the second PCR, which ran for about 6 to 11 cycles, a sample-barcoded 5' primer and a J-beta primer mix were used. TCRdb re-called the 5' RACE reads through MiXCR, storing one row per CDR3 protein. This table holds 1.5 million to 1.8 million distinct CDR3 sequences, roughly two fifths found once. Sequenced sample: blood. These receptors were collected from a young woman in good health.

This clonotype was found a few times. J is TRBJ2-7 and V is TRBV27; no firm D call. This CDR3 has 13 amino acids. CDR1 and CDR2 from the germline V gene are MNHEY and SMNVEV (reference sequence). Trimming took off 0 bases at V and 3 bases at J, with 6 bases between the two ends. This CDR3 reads CASSLSVDYEQYF. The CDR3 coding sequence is TGTGCCAGCAGTTTATCGGTGGACTACGAGCAGTACTTC.

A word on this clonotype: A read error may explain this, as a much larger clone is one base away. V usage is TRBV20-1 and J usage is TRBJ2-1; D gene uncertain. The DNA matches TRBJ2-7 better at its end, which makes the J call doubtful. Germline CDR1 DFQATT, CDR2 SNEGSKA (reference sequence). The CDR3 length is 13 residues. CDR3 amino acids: CSARTFGYNEQYF. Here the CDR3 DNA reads TGCAGTGCTAGGACATTTGGCTACAATGAGCAGTACTTC.

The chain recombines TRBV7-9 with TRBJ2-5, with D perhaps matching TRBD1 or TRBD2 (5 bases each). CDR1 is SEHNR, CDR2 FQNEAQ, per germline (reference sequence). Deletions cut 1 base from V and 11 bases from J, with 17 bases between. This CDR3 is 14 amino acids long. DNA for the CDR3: TGTGCCAGCAGCTTAGAAGGCTTTAGGGGAGAGCAGTACTTC. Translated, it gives CASSLEGFRGEQYF. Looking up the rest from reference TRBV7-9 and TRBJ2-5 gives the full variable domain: DTGVSQNPRHKITKRGQNVTFRCDPISEHNRLYWYRQTLGQGPEFLTYFQNEAQLEKSRLLSDRFSAERPKGSFSTLEIQRTEQGDSAMYLCASSLEGFRGEQYFGPGTRLLVL.

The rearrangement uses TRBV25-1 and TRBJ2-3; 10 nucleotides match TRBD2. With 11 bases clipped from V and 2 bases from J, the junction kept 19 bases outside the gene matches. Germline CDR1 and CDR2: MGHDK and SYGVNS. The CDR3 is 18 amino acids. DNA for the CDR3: TGTGCCTCGGGGAAGGGGACTAGCGCCTCTGGGCACACAGATACGCAGTATTTT. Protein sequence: CASGKGTSASGHTDTQYF. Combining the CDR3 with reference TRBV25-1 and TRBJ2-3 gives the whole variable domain EADIYQTPRYLVIGTGKKITLECSQTMGHDKMYWYQQDPGMELHLIHYSYGVNSTEKGDLSSESTVSRIRTEHFPLTLESARPSHTSQYLCASGKGTSASGHTDTQYFGPGTRLTVL.

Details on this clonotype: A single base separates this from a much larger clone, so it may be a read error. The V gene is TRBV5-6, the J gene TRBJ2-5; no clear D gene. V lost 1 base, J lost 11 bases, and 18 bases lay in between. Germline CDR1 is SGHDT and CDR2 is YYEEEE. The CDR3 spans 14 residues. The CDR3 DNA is TGTGCCAGCAGCTTGCGGAACTTAGATAATGAGCAGTACTTC. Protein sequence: CASSLRNLDNEQYF.

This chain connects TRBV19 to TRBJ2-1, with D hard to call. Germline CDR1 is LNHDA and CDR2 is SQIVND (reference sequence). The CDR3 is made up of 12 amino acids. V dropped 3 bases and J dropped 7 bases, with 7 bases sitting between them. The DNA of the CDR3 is TGTGCCAGTAGTATGGGTCCTAATGAGCAGTTCTTC. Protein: CASSMGPNEQFF.

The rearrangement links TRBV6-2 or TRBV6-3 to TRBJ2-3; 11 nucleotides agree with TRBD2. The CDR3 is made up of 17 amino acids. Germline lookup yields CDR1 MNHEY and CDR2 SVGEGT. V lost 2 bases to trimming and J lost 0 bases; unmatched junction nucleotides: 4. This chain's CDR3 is CASSYLRLAGSTDTQYF. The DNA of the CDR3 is TGTGCCAGCAGTTACCTAAGACTAGCGGGAAGCACAGATACGCAGTATTTT.

In DNA form, the CDR3 reads TGCGCCAGCAGCCCCAAATACGGGACACCGATTTTTTACAATGAGCAGTTCTTC. Its translation: CASSPKYGTPIFYNEQFF. The chain is built from TRBV4-3 and TRBJ2-1; D is perhaps TRBD1 (6 bases). Germline V gene data show CDR1 as LGHNA and CDR2 as YSLEER. This CDR3 region has 18 residues. The V gene lost 4 bases and the J gene lost 4 bases, with 23 bases spanning the gap.

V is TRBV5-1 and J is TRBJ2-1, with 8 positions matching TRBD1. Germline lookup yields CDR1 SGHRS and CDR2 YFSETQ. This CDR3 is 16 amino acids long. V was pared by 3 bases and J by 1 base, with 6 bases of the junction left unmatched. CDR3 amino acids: CASSSGTGVSYNEQFF. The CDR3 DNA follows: TGCGCCAGCAGCTCAGGGACAGGAGTTTCCTACAATGAGCAGTTCTTC.

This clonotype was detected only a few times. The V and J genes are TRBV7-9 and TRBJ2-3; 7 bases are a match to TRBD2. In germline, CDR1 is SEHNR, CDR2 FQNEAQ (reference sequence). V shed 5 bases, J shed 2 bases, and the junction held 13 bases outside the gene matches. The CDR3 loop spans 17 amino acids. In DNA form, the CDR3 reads TGTGCCAGCAGCCAGAACTACCGGGACTATGACACAGATACGCAGTATTTT. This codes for CASSQNYRDYDTDTQYF. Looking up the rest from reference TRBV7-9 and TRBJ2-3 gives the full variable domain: DTGVSQNPRHKITKRGQNVTFRCDPISEHNRLYWYRQTLGQGPEFLTYFQNEAQLEKSRLLSDRFSAERPKGSFSTLEIQRTEQGDSAMYLCASSQNYRDYDTDTQYFGPGTRLTVL.

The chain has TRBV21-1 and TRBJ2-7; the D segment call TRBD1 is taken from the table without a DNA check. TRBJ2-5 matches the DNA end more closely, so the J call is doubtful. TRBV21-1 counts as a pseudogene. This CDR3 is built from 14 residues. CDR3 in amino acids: CASSKAGRGETQYF. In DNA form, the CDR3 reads TGTGCCAGCAGCAAAGCGGGCAGGGGGGAGACCCAGTACTTC.

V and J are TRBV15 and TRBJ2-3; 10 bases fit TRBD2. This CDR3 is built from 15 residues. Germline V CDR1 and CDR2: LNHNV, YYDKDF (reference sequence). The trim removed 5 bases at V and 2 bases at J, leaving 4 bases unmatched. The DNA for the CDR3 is TGTGCCACCAGCGGGGGACTAGCGCCCACAGATACGCAGTATTTT. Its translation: CATSGGLAPTDTQYF.

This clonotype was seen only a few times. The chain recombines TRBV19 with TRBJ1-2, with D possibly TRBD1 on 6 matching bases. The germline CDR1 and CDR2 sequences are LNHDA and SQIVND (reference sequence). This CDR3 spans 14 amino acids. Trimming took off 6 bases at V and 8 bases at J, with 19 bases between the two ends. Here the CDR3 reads CASRSPQGIGGYTF. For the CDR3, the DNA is TGTGCCAGTAGATCACCCCAGGGGATAGGCGGCTACACCTTC.

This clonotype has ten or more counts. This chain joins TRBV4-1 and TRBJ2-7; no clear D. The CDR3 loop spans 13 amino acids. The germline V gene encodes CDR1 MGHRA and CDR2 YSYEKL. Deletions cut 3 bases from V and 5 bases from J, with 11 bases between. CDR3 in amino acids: CASSHLLVDEQYF. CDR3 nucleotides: TGCGCCAGCAGCCACCTTCTCGTGGACGAGCAGTACTTC.

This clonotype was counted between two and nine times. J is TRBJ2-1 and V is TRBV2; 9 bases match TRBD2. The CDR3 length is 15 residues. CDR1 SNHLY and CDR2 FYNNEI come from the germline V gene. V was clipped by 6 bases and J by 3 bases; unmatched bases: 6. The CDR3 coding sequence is TGTGCCAGCAGAGGGCTAGCGGGAAACTACAATGAGCAGTTCTTC. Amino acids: CASRGLAGNYNEQFF.

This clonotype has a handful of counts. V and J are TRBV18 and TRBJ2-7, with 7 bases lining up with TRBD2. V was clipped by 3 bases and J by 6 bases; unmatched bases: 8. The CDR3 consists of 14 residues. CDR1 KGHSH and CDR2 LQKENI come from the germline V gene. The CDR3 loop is CASSPGLGRSEQYF. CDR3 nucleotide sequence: TGTGCCAGCTCACCTGGACTAGGTAGAAGCGAGCAGTACTTC.

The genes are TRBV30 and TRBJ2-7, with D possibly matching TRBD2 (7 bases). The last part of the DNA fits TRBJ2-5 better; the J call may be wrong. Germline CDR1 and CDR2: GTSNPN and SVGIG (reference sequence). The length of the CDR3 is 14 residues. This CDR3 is CAWSVGGPQETQYF. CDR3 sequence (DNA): TGTGCCTGGAGTGTCGGGGGGCCACAAGAGACCCAGTACTTC.

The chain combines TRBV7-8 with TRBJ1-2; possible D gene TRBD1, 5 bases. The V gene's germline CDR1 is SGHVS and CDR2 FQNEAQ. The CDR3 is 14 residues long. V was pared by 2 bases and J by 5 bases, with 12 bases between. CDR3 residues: CASSLTLGGYGYTF. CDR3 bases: TGTGCCAGCAGCTTAACTTTGGGGGGGTATGGCTACACCTTC.

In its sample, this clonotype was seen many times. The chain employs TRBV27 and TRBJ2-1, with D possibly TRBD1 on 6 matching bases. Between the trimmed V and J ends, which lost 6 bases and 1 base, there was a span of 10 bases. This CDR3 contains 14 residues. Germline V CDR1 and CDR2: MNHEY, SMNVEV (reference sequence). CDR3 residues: CASSFQGSYNEQFF. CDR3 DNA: TGTGCCAGCAGCTTCCAGGGGTCCTACAATGAGCAGTTCTTC.

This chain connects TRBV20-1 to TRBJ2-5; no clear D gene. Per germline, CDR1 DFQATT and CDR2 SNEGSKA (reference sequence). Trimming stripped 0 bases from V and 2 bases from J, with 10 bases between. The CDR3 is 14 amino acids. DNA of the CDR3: TGCAGTGCTAGAGATAGCAGGAATCAAGAGACCCAGTACTTC. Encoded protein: CSARDSRNQETQYF.

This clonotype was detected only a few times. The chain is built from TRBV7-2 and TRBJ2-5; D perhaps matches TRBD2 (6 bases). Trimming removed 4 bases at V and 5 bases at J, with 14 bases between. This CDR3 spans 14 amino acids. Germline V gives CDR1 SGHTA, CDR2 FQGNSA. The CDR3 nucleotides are TGTGCCAGCAGCTATATGACCAGCGGGGAGACCCAGTACTTC. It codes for CASSYMTSGETQYF.

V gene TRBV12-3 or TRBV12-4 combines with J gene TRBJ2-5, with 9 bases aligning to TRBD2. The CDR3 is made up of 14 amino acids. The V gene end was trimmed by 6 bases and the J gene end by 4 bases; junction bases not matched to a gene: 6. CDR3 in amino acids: CASRSDSGGETQYF. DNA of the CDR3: TGTGCCAGCAGGAGTGATAGCGGGGGAGAGACCCAGTACTTC.

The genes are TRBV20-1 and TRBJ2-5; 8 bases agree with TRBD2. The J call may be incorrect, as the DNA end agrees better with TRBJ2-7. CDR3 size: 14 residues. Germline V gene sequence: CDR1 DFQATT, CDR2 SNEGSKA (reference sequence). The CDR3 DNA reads TGCAGTGCTAGTCCGGGGGGGGTGCTGTACGAGCAGTACTTC. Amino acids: CSASPGGVLYEQYF.

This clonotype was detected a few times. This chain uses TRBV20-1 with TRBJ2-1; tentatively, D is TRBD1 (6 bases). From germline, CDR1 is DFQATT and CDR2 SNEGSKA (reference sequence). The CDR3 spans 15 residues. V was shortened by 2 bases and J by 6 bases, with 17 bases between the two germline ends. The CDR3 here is CSARQLNTGLNEQFF. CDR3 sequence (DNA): TGCAGTGCTAGACAACTCAATACAGGGCTCAATGAGCAGTTCTTC.

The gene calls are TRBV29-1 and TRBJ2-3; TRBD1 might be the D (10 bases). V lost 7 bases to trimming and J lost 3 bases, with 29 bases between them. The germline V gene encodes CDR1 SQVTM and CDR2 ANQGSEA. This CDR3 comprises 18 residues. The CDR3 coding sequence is TGCAGCGCTAGGACAGGGGGATTCGCGGGAGGGCCAACAGATACGCAGTATTTT. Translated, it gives CSARTGGFAGGPTDTQYF.

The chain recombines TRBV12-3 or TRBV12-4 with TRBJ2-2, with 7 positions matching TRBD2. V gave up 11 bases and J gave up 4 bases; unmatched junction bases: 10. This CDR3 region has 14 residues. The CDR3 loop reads CAASLRETTGELFF. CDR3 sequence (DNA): TGTGCCGCCTCTTTGCGGGAGACCACCGGGGAGCTGTTTTTT.